This paragraph covers one T cell receptor (beta chain) sequence. What it binds is unknown. The data were obtained in a study of shared clonotypes between healthy human individuals. General observations from the study: Sequencing depth was expected to influence donor clonotype sharing.

V gave up 4 bases and J gave up 8 bases; unmatched junction bases: 10. Germline values: CDR1 MNHNS, CDR2 SASEGT. The CDR3 is made up of 15 amino acids. For every subset, genomic DNA was evenly distributed across several immunoSEQ plates. Original processing notes: ImmunoSEQ supplied junction-only sequences lacking quality scores, so filtering was different. The repertoire was sequenced with immunoSEQ multiplex PCR; TCRdb's copy has only in-frame clones and lacks some. D and trimming were read from the DNA, whereas the V and J calls and clone size are those reported in that table. The table has some 480,000 clones, 70% to 80% seen once; the top ten hold approximately 12%. Healthy HIV-negative adults without recent acute infections or vaccinations served as donors.

This chain connects TRBV6-1 to TRBJ1-4; 7 bases are shared with TRBD1. This clonotype was sampled from a woman aged 40 to 50 in good health. Some clones in this sample may be carry-over from other donors' samples. Sequenced: PBMCs. CDR3 protein: CASSATRQGWEKLFF. As DNA, the CDR3 is TGTGCCAGCAGTGCCACTAGACAGGGTTGGGAAAAACTGTTTTTT.